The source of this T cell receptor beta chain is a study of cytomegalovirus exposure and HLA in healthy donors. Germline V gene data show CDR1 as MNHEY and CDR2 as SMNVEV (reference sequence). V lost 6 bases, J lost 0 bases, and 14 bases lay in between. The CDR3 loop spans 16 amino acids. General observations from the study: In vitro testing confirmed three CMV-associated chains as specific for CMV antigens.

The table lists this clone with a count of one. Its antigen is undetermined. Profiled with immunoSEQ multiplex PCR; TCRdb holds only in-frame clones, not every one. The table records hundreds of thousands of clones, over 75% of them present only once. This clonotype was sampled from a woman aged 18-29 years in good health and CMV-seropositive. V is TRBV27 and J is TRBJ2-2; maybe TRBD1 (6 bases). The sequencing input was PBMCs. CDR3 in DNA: TGTGCCAGCAGAGACCTCGGGACAACGAACACCGGGGAGCTGTTTTTT. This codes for CASRDLGTTNTGELFF.